The 30 T cell receptor beta chains presented below share a single source sample, sequenced in a study of metastatic and nonmetastatic thyroid tumors. Before thyroid surgery, none of the patients had received any treatment. TCRdb re-called the PCR reads with MiXCR. Seen here are tens of thousands of clones, around 20% observed once, and the top ten hold about two fifths. Input material: blood. All receptors come from a female donor with papillary thyroid cancer or a benign thyroid nodule (not recorded which). Some clones in this sample may be carry-over from other donors' samples.

Worth noting for this clone: Other DNA sequences in this specimen translate into the identical CDR3. The gene calls are TRBV6-1 and TRBJ1-1, with D unclear. Germline CDR1 is MNHNS and CDR2 is SASEGT. V was trimmed by 9 bases and J by 4 bases, leaving 9 bases between them. CDR3 length equals 11 residues. The CDR3 DNA is TGTGCCAGTAAGAAGGGCACTGAAGCTTTCTTT. Its protein product is CASKKGTEAFF.

This chain connects TRBV11-1 to TRBJ1-1; D uncertain. The CDR3 is made up of 17 amino acids. The V end was cut by 2 bases, the J end by 0 bases, with 16 bases between. CDR1 is SGHAT and CDR2 is FQDESV in the germline V gene (reference sequence). The CDR3 region is CASSLSAGRRLNTEAFF. In DNA, the CDR3 is TGTGCCAGCAGCTTAAGTGCTGGCAGACGGTTGAACACTGAAGCTTTCTTT. Supplemented by reference TRBV11-1 and TRBJ1-1, the full variable domain reads EAEVAQSPRYKITEKSQAVAFWCDPISGHATLYWYRQILGQGPELLVQFQDESVVDDSQLPKDRFSAERLKGVDSTLKIQPAELGDSAMYLCASSLSAGRRLNTEAFFGQGTRLTVV.

This clone was seen at least ten times. The V and J genes are TRBV18 and TRBJ2-7; 7 bases fit TRBD1. V lost 3 bases, J lost 6 bases, and 5 bases stayed unmatched. CDR1 is KGHSH and CDR2 is LQKENI in the germline V gene. The CDR3 extends over 13 amino acids. The CDR3 DNA follows: TGTGCCAGCTCACCTGAAAGGGGGCGCGAGCAGTACTTC. This encodes CASSPERGREQYF.

This clone has ten or more counts. This chain connects TRBV30 to TRBJ2-7, with 10 nucleotides matching TRBD2. The germline V gene has CDR1 GTSNPN and CDR2 SVGIG (reference sequence). V was pared by 2 bases and J by 2 bases, with 3 bases of the junction left unmatched. The CDR3 loop spans 14 amino acids. The CDR3 DNA is TGTGCCTGGAGTATTAGCGGGGGGCCCTACGAGCAGTACTTC. Protein product: CAWSISGGPYEQYF.

This clone was seen a few times. The limits of the CDR3 on the DNA are not certain, so only TCRdb's listed CDR3 is given. This sequence joins TRBV30 and TRBJ1-3; the table calls TRBD1, which could not be checked here. The CDR3 contains 13 residues when both ends are counted. CDR1 GTSNPN and CDR2 SVGIG come from the germline V gene (reference sequence). The CDR3 is CASTWGWGNTVYF.

This clone was seen many times. The rearrangement links TRBV5-1 to TRBJ2-1; D is unclear. V gave up 7 bases and J gave up 0 bases, with 14 bases separating them. Germline V gives CDR1 SGHRS, CDR2 YFSETQ. The CDR3 runs 15 residues. CDR3 sequence (DNA): TGCGCCAGCTTCCCTCATTCGAGCTCCTACAATGAGCAGTTCTTC. Amino acids: CASFPHSSSYNEQFF.

This clone is deemed medium-sized (0.01 to 0.1%). V gene TRBV6-1 combines with J gene TRBJ2-3; 11 bases match TRBD2. V lost 6 bases and J lost 0; bases outside the gene matches: 5. The CDR3 totals 16 residues. Per the germline V gene, CDR1 is MNHNS and CDR2 is SASEGT. The CDR3 sequence: CASSTSGGFSTDTQYF. In nucleotides, the CDR3 is TGTGCCAGCAGCACTAGCGGGGGATTTAGCACAGATACGCAGTATTTT.

The rearrangement links TRBV28 to TRBJ1-1; tentative D call: TRBD1 (5 bases). Germline V gene lookup returns CDR1 MDHEN and CDR2 SYDVKM. The V and J ends lost 5 bases and 0 bases respectively, with 13 bases between them. The CDR3 extends over 15 amino acids. This chain's CDR3 is CASSLGGGMNTEAFF. CDR3 DNA: TGTGCCAGCAGTCTTGGTGGGGGAATGAACACTGAAGCTTTCTTT.

This clone came up many times. This chain joins TRBV10-3 and TRBJ2-3; 7 nucleotides align to TRBD2. V lost 6 bases to trimming and J lost 4 bases; unmatched junction nucleotides: 7. Per germline, CDR1 ENHRY and CDR2 SYGVKD. This CDR3 contains 14 residues. CDR3 coding DNA: TGTGCCATCAGGGGGGGGAGGGCGGCAGATACGCAGTATTTT. It translates to CAIRGGRAADTQYF.

The genes are TRBV27 and TRBJ1-1; unclear D gene. CDR1 MNHEY and CDR2 SMNVEV come from the germline V gene (reference sequence). V dropped 5 bases and J dropped 0 bases, with 7 bases sitting between them. The CDR3 is 13 amino acids. CDR3 bases: TGTGCCAGCAGTGAAATGATGAACACTGAAGCTTTCTTT. Its translation: CASSEMMNTEAFF.

This clone occurred many times. The genes are TRBV3-1 and TRBJ2-7; tentative D call: TRBD2 (6 bases). V was cut by 1 base and J by 0 bases, with 7 bases left in between. Germline V CDR1 and CDR2: LGHDT, YNNKEL (reference sequence). This CDR3 has 14 amino acids. The CDR3 DNA is TGTGCCAGCAGCCAAGCGGGACTCTCCTACGAGCAGTACTTC. This codes for CASSQAGLSYEQYF.

The rearrangement links TRBV6-1 to TRBJ2-6; D possibly matches TRBD1 or TRBD2 (5 bases each). V was trimmed by 4 bases and J by 0 bases, leaving 16 bases between them. Germline V gene data show CDR1 as MNHNS and CDR2 as SASEGT. The CDR3 extends over 18 amino acids. CDR3 nucleotide sequence: TGTGCCAGCAGTGCTGAAGTGGGACGGAACTCTGGGGCCAACGTCCTGACTTTC. Protein: CASSAEVGRNSGANVLTF.

This chain connects TRBV7-9 to TRBJ1-1, with unresolved D. V was clipped by 1 base and J by 1 base, with 10 bases between them. Germline assignment: CDR1 SEHNR and CDR2 FQNEAQ (reference sequence). This CDR3 is built from 15 residues. CDR3 sequence (DNA): TGTGCCAGCAGCTTAGAGGCCTGGGGGAACACTGAAGCTTTCTTT. Its protein product is CASSLEAWGNTEAFF.

This chain joins TRBV19 and TRBJ1-2, with TRBD1 as a possible D gene (6 bases). CDR3 size: 14 residues. V lost 10 bases and J 1 base, leaving 16 bases between the germline ends. The germline V gene encodes CDR1 LNHDA and CDR2 SQIVND (reference sequence). In DNA, the CDR3 is TGTGCCACTACTGCGGGACACAATAACTATGGCTACACCTTC. Translation: CATTAGHNNYGYTF.

This clone occurred a few times. J is TRBJ1-1 and V is TRBV2, with D maybe TRBD1 (5 bases). Germline-derived CDR1 and CDR2 are SNHLY and FYNNEI. The CDR3 length is 13 residues. With 2 bases removed from V and 8 bases from J, the gap between germline ends came to 12 bases. Here the CDR3 DNA reads TGTGCCAGCAGTGAATTCTTGGCAGGGGAAGCTTTCTTT. Translation gives CASSEFLAGEAFF.

This clone turned up a few times. The chain carries TRBV6-5 and TRBJ2-7; no clear D. CDR1 and CDR2 from the germline V gene are MNHEY and SVGAGI. The CDR3 extends over 14 amino acids. With 0 bases removed from V and 3 bases from J, the gap between germline ends came to 9 bases. In DNA, the CDR3 is TGTGCCAGCAGTTACTCGAGTGCACGCTACGAGCAGTACTTC. Its protein is CASSYSSARYEQYF.

This clone was picked up a small number of times. This chain links TRBV12-3 or TRBV12-4 with TRBJ2-7, with 7 bases identical to TRBD2. V trimming: 4 bases; J trimming: 3 bases; junction bases outside the gene matches: 9. The CDR3 loop spans 15 amino acids. CDR3 nucleotides: TGTGCCAGCAGTTCACCGGGACTACCCAACTACGAGCAGTACTTC. It codes for CASSSPGLPNYEQYF.

A note on this clone: A single base separates this from a much larger clone, so it may be a read error. The chain carries TRBV20-1 and TRBJ2-5; perhaps TRBD2 as D (5 bases). Looked up from germline, CDR1 is DFQATT and CDR2 is SNEGSKA (reference sequence). Trimming left V 6 bases short and J 9 bases short, with 20 bases between. The CDR3 consists of 13 residues. The CDR3 region is CSAPFDWQEAQYF. In nucleotides, the CDR3 is TGCAGTGCCCCTTTTGATTGGCAGGAGGCCCAGTACTTC.

This sequence joins TRBV11-2 and TRBJ2-3; D is undetermined. This CDR3 contains 15 residues. The ends were cut back, 0 bases at V and 0 bases at J, with 7 bases in the middle. Germline V CDR1 and CDR2: SGHAT, FQNNGV. CDR3 loop: CASSLDPSSTDTQYF. The CDR3 DNA reads as TGTGCCAGCAGCTTAGATCCCTCTAGCACAGATACGCAGTATTTT. The whole variable domain, filled in from reference TRBV11-2 and TRBJ2-3, reads EAGVAQSPRYKIIEKRQSVAFWCNPISGHATLYWYQQILGQGPKLLIQFQNNGVVDDSQLPKDRFSAERLKGVDSTLKIQPAKLEDSAVYLCASSLDPSSTDTQYFGPGTRLTVL.

This clone was counted ten times or more. The V gene is TRBV15, the J gene TRBJ2-5, with 7 positions matching TRBD1. V shed 0 bases, J shed 4 bases, and the junction held 5 bases outside the gene matches. The CDR3 extends over 15 amino acids. Per the germline V gene, CDR1 is LNHNV and CDR2 is YYDKDF (reference sequence). CDR3 nucleotides: TGTGCCACCAGCAGAGATCGGGACAGTTCAGAGACCCAGTACTTC. Protein product: CATSRDRDSSETQYF.

This clone appeared a few times. The V gene is TRBV19, the J gene TRBJ1-3, with D uncertain. V lost 7 bases and J 2 bases, leaving 15 bases between the germline ends. The CDR3 spans 15 residues. Germline V gene data show CDR1 as LNHDA and CDR2 as SQIVND (reference sequence). CDR3 DNA sequence: TGTGCCAGTACCCTGGACTTCGGGGCTGGAAACACCATATATTTT. Translating gives CASTLDFGAGNTIYF.

This clone is medium-sized by share. This chain's CDR3 is CASSYGGSGLREQYF. As DNA, the CDR3 is TGTGCCAGCAGTTACGGCGGGAGCGGACTTCGGGAGCAGTACTTC. This chain uses TRBV6-5 with TRBJ2-7, with 7 bases identical to TRBD2. This CDR3 is 15 amino acids long. Trimming cost V 2 bases and J 7 bases; bases outside gene matches: 11. From germline, CDR1 is MNHEY and CDR2 SVGAGI.

In this sample, this clone turned up a few times. The chain uses TRBV6-1 and TRBJ2-5; maybe TRBD2 (6 bases). CDR3 length: 13 residues. The germline gives CDR1 MNHNS, CDR2 SASEGT. The V and J ends lost 6 bases and 6 bases respectively, with 14 bases between them. The CDR3 nucleotides read TGTGCCAGCAGGCCAGGGCGCGGGAAGACCCAGTACTTC. Protein: CASRPGRGKTQYF.

In its sample, this clone was seen many times. The chain has TRBV5-6 and TRBJ1-2, with 7 bases matching TRBD1. After removal of 0 bases from V and 3 bases from J, the junction contained 8 bases not matched to a gene. In germline, CDR1 is SGHDT, CDR2 YYEEEE. This CDR3 is 16 amino acids long. Here the CDR3 reads CASSLGRDRRDYGYTF. For the CDR3, the DNA is TGTGCCAGCAGCTTGGGGAGGGACAGACGAGACTATGGCTACACCTTC. Complete variable domain (other parts from reference TRBV5-6 and TRBJ1-2): DAGVTQSPTHLIKTRGQQVTLRCSPKSGHDTVSWYQQALGQGPQFIFQYYEEEERQRGNFPDRFSGHQFPNYSSELNVNALLLGDSALYLCASSLGRDRRDYGYTFGSGTRLTVV.

This rearrangement joins TRBV6-1 to TRBJ1-3, with D unresolved. V lost 7 bases, J lost 11 bases, and 24 bases lay in between. The germline V gene encodes CDR1 MNHNS and CDR2 SASEGT. This CDR3 is built from 15 residues. The CDR3: CASNGWPSSGKPIYF. In DNA, the CDR3 is TGTGCCAGCAACGGGTGGCCGAGCTCTGGAAAGCCCATATATTTT.

This clone appeared many times. The J gene is TRBJ2-7, the V gene TRBV7-2, with 11 bases matching TRBD1. With 7 bases clipped from V and 3 bases from J, the junction kept 8 bases outside the gene matches. Germline values: CDR1 SGHTA, CDR2 FQGNSA. The CDR3 runs to 15 residues. The CDR3: CASKPTGTGGYEQYF. The CDR3 nucleotides read TGTGCCAGCAAACCAACCGGGACAGGGGGCTACGAGCAGTACTTC.

This clone was counted a single time. A much larger clone differs from this one at a single base, so this may be a read error. The chain recombines TRBV3-1 with TRBJ2-7; the D gene could be TRBD1 or TRBD2 (5 bases each). The germline gives CDR1 LGHDT, CDR2 YNNKEL (reference sequence). The CDR3 extends over 13 amino acids. The CDR3 coding sequence is TGTGCCGGCAGCCCCGGGACCGACTACGAGCAGTGCTTC. Amino acid sequence: CAGSPGTDYEQCF.

The chain uses TRBV7-3 and TRBJ2-2; D gene ambiguous. Per the germline V gene, CDR1 is SGHTA and CDR2 is FQGTGA. The V end lost 6 bases, the J end lost 0 bases, and 8 bases lay between the germline ends. The CDR3 contains 14 residues. Written as DNA, the CDR3 is TGTGCCAGCAGATCGGGCCCGAACACCGGGGAGCTGTTTTTT. This sequence encodes CASRSGPNTGELFF.

The V gene is TRBV5-1, the J gene TRBJ2-2; no clear D gene. The length of the CDR3 is 16 residues. The V and J ends lost 4 bases and 0 bases respectively, with 13 bases between them. Looked up from germline, CDR1 is SGHRS and CDR2 is YFSETQ. CDR3 protein: CASSQTSLSNTGELFF. CDR3 nucleotide sequence: TGCGCCAGCAGCCAGACCAGCCTGTCGAACACCGGGGAGCTGTTTTTT.

The V gene is TRBV6-1, the J gene TRBJ2-1, with D maybe TRBD1 (7 bases). Trimming took 7 bases from V and 0 from J, leaving 13 bases between them. The CDR3 extends over 15 amino acids. The germline gives CDR1 MNHNS, CDR2 SASEGT. The CDR3 region is CASIPRGVSYNEQFF. The CDR3 region has the DNA TGTGCCAGCATCCCCAGGGGGGTCTCCTACAATGAGCAGTTCTTC.